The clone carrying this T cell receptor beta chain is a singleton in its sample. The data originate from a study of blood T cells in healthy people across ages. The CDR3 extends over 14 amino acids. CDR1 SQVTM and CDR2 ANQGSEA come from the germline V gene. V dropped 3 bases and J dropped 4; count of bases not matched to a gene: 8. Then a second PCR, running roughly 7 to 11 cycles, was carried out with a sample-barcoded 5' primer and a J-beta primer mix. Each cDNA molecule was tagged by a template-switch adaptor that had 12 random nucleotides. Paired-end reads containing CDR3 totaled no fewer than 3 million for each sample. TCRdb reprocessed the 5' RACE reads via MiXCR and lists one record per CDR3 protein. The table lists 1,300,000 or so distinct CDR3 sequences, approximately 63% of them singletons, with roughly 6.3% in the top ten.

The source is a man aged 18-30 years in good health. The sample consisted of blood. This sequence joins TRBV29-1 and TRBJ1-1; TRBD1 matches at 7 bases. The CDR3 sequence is CSVEGPTGSTEAFF. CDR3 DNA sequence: TGCAGCGTTGAGGGGCCGACAGGGAGCACTGAAGCTTTCTTT.